These T cell receptor beta chains were read from a single sample in a study of blood T cells in healthy people across ages. TCRdb processed the 5' RACE reads anew with MiXCR; each CDR3 protein has one entry. The table lists 450,000 to 700,000 distinct CDR3 sequences, 27% of them singletons. The sample consisted of blood. The receptors here all came from a woman aged 65 to 85 in good health. CDR3s include the opening cysteine and the closing phenylalanine or tryptophan. The D gene is left open where the match is weak. Size values are once, few and many counts, or a class for expanded clones, and some rows have none.

>.|.|13|TRBJ1-1|TRBV14
CASSQGHGAEAFF
TGTGCCAGCAGCCAAGGTCACGGCGCTGAAGCTTTCTTT
>.|many|14|TRBJ2-5|TRBV5-1
CASSLGGSQETQYF
TGTGCCAGCAGCTTAGGAGGTTCCCAAGAGACCCAGTACTTC
>.|.|16|TRBJ1-1|TRBV7-2
CASSSNPVTVGTEAFF
TGTGCCAGCAGCTCAAACCCCGTGACAGTAGGGACTGAAGCTTTCTTT
>.|few|13|TRBJ1-1|TRBV6-5
CAGSRRGETEAFF
TGTGCCGGCAGTAGACGGGGGGAGACTGAAGCTTTCTTT
>.|.|13|TRBJ1-1|TRBV29-1
CSVPPGGLAEAFF
TGCAGCGTCCCCCCGGGGGGGTTGGCGGAAGCTTTCTTT
>TRBD2|.|16|TRBJ2-1|TRBV29-1
CSVSTSGGRSYNEQFF
TGCAGCGTATCGACTAGCGGGGGCCGCTCCTACAATGAGCAGTTCTTC
>TRBD1|.|18|TRBJ1-5|TRBV9
CASGVGGTEIYSNQPQHF
TGTGCCAGCGGCGTAGGAGGGACAGAAATTTATAGCAATCAGCCCCAGCATTTT
>TRBD2|.|16|TRBJ2-7|TRBV10-3
CAISAGLAGGLYEQYF
TGTGCCATCAGTGCGGGACTAGCGGGAGGACTCTACGAGCAGTACTTC
>TRBD1|.|16|TRBJ2-5|TRBV20-1
CSARDPRAGGQETQYF
TGCAGTGCTAGAGACCCTCGGGCAGGGGGTCAAGAGACCCAGTACTTC
>.|.|15|TRBJ2-5|TRBV2
CASSVEAISGRTQYF
TGTGCCAGCAGTGTTGAAGCCATTTCAGGACGGACCCAGTACTTC
>TRBD1|few|16|TRBJ1-4|TRBV11-2
CASSQRGQGAFEKLFF
TGTGCCAGCAGCCAAAGAGGACAGGGGGCATTCGAAAAACTGTTTTTT
>.|.|15|TRBJ2-2|TRBV5-1
CASSLAWQNTGELFF
TGCGCCAGCAGCTTGGCCTGGCAGAACACCGGGGAGCTGTTTTTT
>TRBD1|once|12|TRBJ1-2|TRBV4-2
CASSQATGVYTF
TGTGCCAGCAGCCAGGCAACAGGGGTATACACCTTC
>.|.|16|TRBJ2-3|TRBV5-5
CASSLEGGQSTDTQYF
TGTGCCAGCAGCCTGGAGGGGGGACAGAGCACAGATACGCAGTATTTT
>TRBD1|.|15|TRBJ2-3|TRBV30
CAWSVRQGFTDTQYF
TGTGCCTGGAGTGTCCGACAGGGATTCACAGATACGCAGTATTTT
>.|many|13|TRBJ2-6|TRBV12-3/TRBV12-4
CASGAPGANVLTF
TGTGCCAGCGGGGCTCCTGGGGCCAACGTCCTGACTTTC
>.|.|12|TRBJ2-4|TRBV20-1
CSARMGEDIQYF
TGCAGTGCTAGAATGGGGGAGGACATTCAGTACTTC
>.|.|12|TRBJ2-7|TRBV11-2
CASSLTVRQQYF
TGTGCCAGCAGCTTAACAGTCAGGCAGCAGTACTTC
>.|many|12|TRBJ1-6|TRBV7-2
CASSLGGSPLHF
TGTGCCAGCAGCTTAGGGGGCTCACCCCTCCACTTT
>.|.|16|TRBJ2-5|TRBV4-1
CASSRQGVAVGETQYF
TGCGCCAGCAGCCGCCAGGGAGTAGCGGTCGGGGAGACCCAGTACTTC
>.|.|15|TRBJ2-1|TRBV18
CASSPKGSSYNEQFF
TGTGCCAGCTCACCAAAGGGTTCCTCCTACAATGAGCAGTTCTTC
>.|.|13|TRBJ2-5|TRBV18
CASSPTQQETQYF
TGTGCCAGCTCACCAACACAACAAGAGACCCAGTACTTC
>.|few|14|TRBJ2-3|TRBV2
CASSLQGSMDTQYF
TGTGCCAGCAGTTTACAGGGTTCGATGGATACGCAGTATTTT
>.|.|12|TRBJ1-1|TRBV25-1
CASKTGNTEAFF
TGTGCCAGCAAGACAGGGAACACTGAAGCTTTCTTT
>TRBD1|.|14|TRBJ2-7|TRBV12-3/TRBV12-4
CASSSTGGTYEQYF
TGTGCCAGCAGCTCGACAGGGGGTACGTACGAGCAGTACTTC
>.|few|13|TRBJ2-1|TRBV7-2
CASSFRVGNEQFF
TGTGCCAGCAGCTTTCGGGTTGGGAATGAGCAGTTCTTC
>TRBD1|.|14|TRBJ1-2|TRBV7-8
CASSRTGQQYGYTF
TGTGCCAGCAGCAGAACGGGACAGCAATATGGCTACACCTTC
>TRBD1|few|15|TRBJ2-1|TRBV5-1
CASSPGQGRFDEQFF
TGCGCCAGCAGCCCGGGACAGGGGAGGTTCGATGAGCAGTTCTTC
>.|.|13|TRBJ2-5|TRBV5-4
CASSYNVGETQYF
TGTGCCAGCAGCTATAATGTCGGGGAGACCCAGTACTTC
>TRBD2|.|14|TRBJ2-7|TRBV20-1
CNANPRTSAYEQYF
TGCAATGCCAATCCGAGGACTAGCGCCTACGAGCAGTACTTC
>TRBD2|.|16|TRBJ2-7|TRBV3-1
CASSHQFAGGSYEQYF
TGTGCCAGCAGCCATCAGTTCGCGGGGGGATCCTACGAGCAGTACTTC
>TRBD2|.|13|TRBJ2-7|TRBV29-1
CSVSPSGGYEQYF
TGCAGCGTTTCCCCTAGCGGGGGCTACGAGCAGTACTTC
>.|.|16|TRBJ2-5|TRBV15
CATSRDLIGTRETQYF
TGTGCCACCAGCAGAGATCTGATCGGGACAAGGGAGACCCAGTACTTC
>TRBD2|.|13|TRBJ2-1|TRBV6-4
CASSVEPGGEQFF
TGTGCCAGCAGTGTGGAACCGGGGGGAGAGCAGTTCTTC
>.|.|13|TRBJ2-1|TRBV20-1
CSASPPLVDEQFF
TGCAGTGCTAGCCCACCGCTCGTCGATGAGCAGTTCTTC
>.|.|12|TRBJ1-6|TRBV6-2/TRBV6-3
CASNLRASPLHF
TGTGCCAGCAACCTCCGGGCTTCACCCCTCCACTTT
>.|few|12|TRBJ2-7|TRBV7-8
CASSRPGYEQYF
TGTGCCAGCAGCAGACCTGGCTACGAGCAGTACTTC
>.|.|12|TRBJ2-2|TRBV6-2/TRBV6-3
CAGSSPGGELFF
TGTGCCGGCAGTTCCCCTGGCGGGGAGCTGTTTTTT
>.|.|14|TRBJ2-5|TRBV4-2
CASQQAANQETQYF
TGTGCCAGCCAGCAAGCGGCGAACCAAGAGACCCAGTACTTC
>TRBD1|.|16|TRBJ2-7|TRBV4-3
CASSQDPGTGFHEQYF
TGCGCCAGCAGCCAAGATCCCGGGACAGGGTTCCACGAGCAGTACTTC
>TRBD1|.|16|TRBJ1-3|TRBV11-2
CASSSTGGTRGNTIYF
TGTGCCAGCAGCTCCACAGGGGGTACTAGAGGAAACACCATATATTTT
>.|.|15|TRBJ1-6|TRBV7-2
CASSFRDTDNSPLHF
TGTGCCAGCAGCTTCCGGGACACTGATAATTCACCCCTCCACTTT
>.|.|13|TRBJ1-5|TRBV19
CASSVGYNQPQHF
TGTGCCAGTAGCGTGGGGTATAATCAGCCCCAGCATTTT
>.|.|11|TRBJ1-1|TRBV20-1
CSAMVTTEAFF
TGCAGTGCTATGGTGACCACTGAAGCTTTCTTT
>TRBD2|.|16|TRBJ2-5|TRBV7-2
CASSLAQAGAGETQYF
TGTGCCAGCAGCTTAGCGCAAGCGGGGGCAGGGGAGACCCAGTACTTC
>.|.|12|TRBJ2-5|TRBV20-1
CSASLGQETQYF
TGCAGTGCTAGTCTGGGGCAAGAGACCCAGTACTTC
>.|few|11|TRBJ1-4|TRBV2
CASREITELFF
TGTGCCAGCAGGGAAATTACAGAACTGTTTTTT
>.|.|18|TRBJ1-4|TRBV6-5
CASSYSRVGRVGSEKLFF
TGTGCCAGCAGTTACTCGAGGGTGGGCAGGGTCGGAAGTGAAAAACTGTTTTTT
>.|few|14|TRBJ1-1|TRBV11-3
CASSLHNMNTEAFF
TGTGCCAGCAGCTTACATAACATGAACACTGAAGCTTTCTTT
>.|few|15|TRBJ2-1|TRBV6-2/TRBV6-3
CASSLGAVSYNEQFF
TGTGCCAGCAGTTTGGGGGCCGTTTCCTACAATGAGCAGTTCTTC
>TRBD2|few|16|TRBJ2-5|TRBV29-1
CSVEAPTSGGQETQYF
TGCAGCGTTGAAGCCCCGACTAGCGGGGGACAAGAGACCCAGTACTTC
>TRBD2|.|15|TRBJ2-2|TRBV5-1
CASSLGLADTGELFF
TGCGCCAGCAGCCTCGGACTAGCTGACACCGGGGAGCTGTTTTTT
>.|many|12|TRBJ2-5|TRBV2
CASSGGRETQYF
TGTGCCAGCAGCGGCGGGCGAGAGACCCAGTACTTC